Described below is a single T cell receptor (beta chain) sequence and its context. What it recognizes is unknown. The sample's treatment: roughly ten-day PBMC culture with coronavirus spike peptide pools or control peptides (ViraFEST assay). ViraFEST expanded antigen-specific T cells with peptide pools, then sequenced TCRs. The data were obtained in a study of vaccination and CD4 T cells after COVID-19. Study-level background: Post-diagnosis, post-COVID samples were collected after a median 101 days, ranging 35 to 161.

Sequenced with the Oncomine TCR Beta short-read assay was DNA taken from cultured CD4+ T cells. TCRdb independently ran MiXCR on the PCR reads; one entry per CDR3 protein. The sample has over 20,000 distinct CDR3 sequences, about half seen once. This CDR3 is 14 amino acids long. The germline V and J ends were trimmed by 2 bases and 6 bases, with 14 bases remaining between them. Germline V CDR1 and CDR2: MNHEY, SMNVEV (reference sequence). Study-wide points: Convalescent patients saw a median roughly 90% of their reactive clones show up only after vaccination.

The receptor's source is a human donor who had recovered from COVID-19. The chain combines TRBV27 with TRBJ2-7, with D possibly being TRBD1 or TRBD2 (7 bases each). Sequenced input: CD4+ T cells from blood, cultured in vitro. The CDR3, as DNA: TGTGCCAGCAGTTTAGGGGGAGGGGGCGGCGAGCAGTACTTC. It yields the protein CASSLGGGGGEQYF.